Here is one TCR beta chain with its context. Patients of the Seattle cohort, enrolled during active infection, were followed longitudinally. This sample was included in a study of blood T cell repertoires in COVID-19. Turning to the study itself: Samples came from the United States, Italy and Spain, spanning acute and convalescent COVID-19. The analysed material was cDNA or gDNA that came from T cells, B-cell-depleted T cells, or PBMCs.

As processed by the authors: Estimates of nucleated cell counts were drawn from the amplification of reference gene primers. Produced via immunoSEQ multiplex PCR; TCRdb's table is partial and in-frame only. V and J calls and clone size are as listed in that table; D and trimming were resolved from the DNA. Among 200,000 to 300,000 clones listed, about 84% were seen once. Germline V gene sequence: CDR1 DFQATT, CDR2 SNEGSKA (reference sequence). The V gene end was trimmed by 3 bases and the J gene end by 7 bases; junction bases not matched to a gene: 18. The CDR3 extends over 17 amino acids. Sequenced material: peripheral blood. The receptor comes from a woman of 80 years or more with COVID-19, enrolled during active disease. The gene calls are TRBV20-1 and TRBJ2-7; 10 nucleotides agree with TRBD2. This chain's CDR3 is CSASRSDVAGGFGEQYF. DNA of the CDR3: TGCAGTGCTAGTCGATCAGATGTAGCGGGGGGTTTCGGGGAGCAGTACTTC.